This T cell receptor beta chain was profiled in a study of shared clonotypes between healthy human individuals (dated by TCRdb to the early 2020s). Concerning the study at large: The cohort included three men and a couple of women between 18 and 49 years of age. Libraries were prepared and TCR repertoires were sequenced by different laboratories using diverse techniques, in order to increase sequencing depth and limit assay-specific biases. Per donor, three plates each were used for CD4 naive and CD4 memory, two for CD8 naive, and one for CD8 memory. To estimate repertoire size and how much clonotype sharing occurs between individuals, the study deeply sequenced the blood TCR repertoires of roughly 5 healthy adults. Leukapheresis yielded between about 0.94 and 9 billion PBMCs per donor.

As regards this clone: No cognate antigen has been identified for it. Per-nucleotide qualities are absent, and no much larger clonotype sits a single base away. Additional DNA sequences in this sample encode the identical CDR3.

The research as a whole found: Incomplete sequencing was indicated by rarefaction of sorted-subset datasets, despite the large sequencing depth. Estimated clonotype richness was generally larger for naive than for memory subsets. Sampling was restricted to blood, and TCR repertoires in tissues likely differ from the TCR repertoires found in blood. When four donors were compared, the shared fraction of clonotypes was about 5% for naive CD4, around 3.5% for naive CD8, 2% to 2.5% for memory CD4, and 0.4% for memory CD8. Pairwise subsampling indicated that sequencing depth was expected to affect the degree of clonotype sharing among donors. The genetic and exposure-history diversity represented was limited by the small number of donors. Compared with non-shared clonotypes, the clonotypes found in all four sorted-subset donors had higher generation probabilities.

Counted from cysteine to phenylalanine, this CDR3 has 14 amino acids. Left in the record is the CDR3 DNA by itself, 42 bases read in frame from the first base. V trim: 6 bases; J trim: 1 base; unmatched bases: 3. Taken from the germline V gene, the CDR1 and CDR2 loops are KGHSH and LQKENI. Using the deep immunoSEQ assay, TCR CDR3 regions were amplified from genomic DNA by multiplex PCR. Genomic DNA extracted from each cell subset was distributed evenly over all wells of several immunoSEQ 96-well plates, and each plate served as one replicate. For sorted subsets, each replicate PCR was loaded with roughly 0.2 ug genomic DNA, equivalent to 32,000 or so T cell genomes. Purified libraries were measured with a Qubit 3.0 fluorometer, size-checked on a Bioanalyzer 2100, and measured again with the KAPA Library Quantification kit. A separate single-read 150-cycle Illumina NextSeq 550 flow cell was used to sequence each immunoSEQ 96-well plate. The source study handled its data this way. The immunoSEQ output contained only junctional sequences without quality scores, so filtering could not match that applied to full-length reads. To assign V/J genes and CDR3, sequences were annotated using PyIR, a Python wrapper for IgBLAST v1.9, with IMGT germline references. Reads with weak V/J assignments (E-value above 1e-6), missing CDR3, stop codons, out-of-frame junctions, or ambiguous translated residues were removed. A V3J clonotype was defined by an identical inferred V gene, J gene, and CDR3 amino acid sequence. The percentage overlap between two repertoires was calculated by dividing the number of shared unique clonotypes by the size of the smaller repertoire. Three approaches were used to assess repertoire richness: RTK rarefaction, the Chao1 estimator, and Recon v2.1 estimates of unobserved clonotypes. Generation probabilities were computed with OLGA for all TCRbeta clonotypes obtained by the gDNA method from a handful of donors. The table was pulled from immuneACCESS by TCRdb, which kept in-frame rearrangements only. Such tables lose some clones; where checked, under half of the loss comes from unresolved V genes, and the rest has no known cause. That table supplies the V and J calls and clone size; D and trimming were determined from the DNA. In this sample the table shows about 380,000 clones, 95% to 97% of which occur a single time. The ten largest account for 0.25% to 0.35% of the sample.

Donors were healthy HIV-negative adults with no recently reported acute infections or vaccinations. Only Caucasian adults living in Nashville, Tennessee, USA were represented among the donors. CD8 memory samples consisted of magnetically selected CD45RO+ cells combined with CCR7-negative CD45RA+ effector memory (TemRA) cells. After blood collection by leukapheresis, PBMCs were isolated using Ficoll-Histopaque density gradient centrifugation and then cryopreserved in the vapor phase of liquid nitrogen. Analytical flow cytometry was used to check the purity and quantity of every magnetically sorted T cell population. Genomic DNA was isolated from every sorted fraction and measured by UV absorbance on a Nanodrop 2000c.

The rearranged segments are TRBV18 and TRBJ2-7; 10 junctional bases match TRBD2. This sequence was found in a young man in good health. The sample taken for sequencing was memory CD8+ T cells sorted from blood. Taken with the paper, the label for cell subset or site translates to: CD45RO+ cells pooled with CCR7-negative TemRA cells. The DNA is as follows: TGTGCCAGCTCTCCTAGCGGGAGTTCCTACGAGCAGTACTTC. This sequence encodes CASSPSGSSYEQYF.